The 13 T cell receptor beta chains given below trace back to one sample, sequenced in a study of Tregs in tolerant kidney transplant recipients. The assay was immunoSEQ multiplex PCR, and TCRdb's table has in-frame clones only and misses some. This table holds 4,000 or so clones, about 56% found once. These receptors' targets are unknown. The sample was CD8+ T cells from blood cultured with allogeneic cells. The receptors originated from a human donor in good health.

The V call is TRBV19, the J call TRBJ2-1; D perhaps matches TRBD1 (6 bases). Trimming shortened V by 6 bases and J by 6 bases, and 15 bases separated the two germline ends. Germline V lookup: CDR1 LNHDA, CDR2 SQIVND (reference sequence). CDR3 length: 14 residues. The chain's CDR3 is CASRTWTASNEQFF. Here the CDR3 DNA reads TGTGCCAGTAGGACATGGACAGCCTCCAATGAGCAGTTCTTC.

This clone was detected only a few times. This rearrangement joins TRBV4-1 to TRBJ2-1; D is unresolved. CDR3 length: 13 residues. Trimming stripped 4 bases from V and 8 bases from J, with 12 bases between. From germline, CDR1 is MGHRA and CDR2 YSYEKL. The CDR3 nucleotides read TGCGCCAGCAGCCCGCTCTACGGTTATGAGCAGTTCTTC. Amino acid sequence: CASSPLYGYEQFF.

V usage is TRBV4-1 and J usage is TRBJ2-1, with 7 nucleotides matching TRBD2. This CDR3 is built from 13 residues. The germline V gene has CDR1 MGHRA and CDR2 YSYEKL. V shed 6 bases, J shed 7 bases, and the junction held 6 bases outside the gene matches. The CDR3 DNA follows: TGCGCCAGCAGTCCTGGGGGGGGGAATGAGCAGTTCTTC. It specifies CASSPGGGNEQFF.

The chain carries TRBV11-2 and TRBJ2-7, with a tentative D call TRBD1 (6 bases). Trimming took off 1 base at V and 7 bases at J, with 8 bases between the two ends. CDR3 length: 12 amino acids. Germline CDR1 is SGHAT and CDR2 is FQNNGV. The CDR3 reads CASSLGGGEQYF. The CDR3 DNA is TGTGCCAGCAGCTTAGGAGGGGGAGAGCAGTACTTC.

This clone has just a few counts. This chain connects TRBV6-6 to TRBJ1-2; maybe TRBD1 (6 bases). Germline-derived CDR1 and CDR2 are MNHNY and SVGAGI (reference sequence). With 2 bases removed from V and 7 bases from J, the gap between germline ends came to 14 bases. CDR3 length: 14 residues. The CDR3 DNA is TGTGCCAGCAGTTACGGAGGGGGTGGTTTTGGCTACACCTTC. Translation: CASSYGGGGFGYTF.

This clone came up a few times. The chain couples TRBV27 to TRBJ2-7; TRBD1 matches 9 bases. The V and J ends lost 8 bases and 1 base, in that order; junction bases with no gene match: 9. Germline V gives CDR1 MNHEY, CDR2 SMNVEV (reference sequence). The CDR3 sequence is 15 residues long. The CDR3: CASGSPGQGSYEQYF. CDR3 nucleotides: TGTGCCAGCGGTTCTCCGGGACAGGGTTCCTACGAGCAGTACTTC.

The V gene is TRBV10-2, the J gene TRBJ2-2, with 9 bases identical to TRBD2. CDR3 length equals 12 residues. In germline, CDR1 is WSHSY, CDR2 SAAADI. Trimming took 7 bases from V and 6 from J; bases not matched to a gene: 0. As DNA, the CDR3 is TGCGCCAGCATAGCGGGGGCCGGGGAGCTGTTTTTT. It yields the protein CASIAGAGELFF.

The J gene is TRBJ2-5, the V gene TRBV7-9; D not certain. V was clipped by 1 base and J by 5 bases, with 8 bases between them. The CDR3 runs 13 residues. Germline V gene sequence: CDR1 SEHNR, CDR2 FQNEAQ (reference sequence). CDR3 protein: CASSLVVDETQYF. The CDR3 DNA reads TGTGCCAGCAGCTTAGTAGTCGATGAGACCCAGTACTTC.

This clone was seen once. The chain carries TRBV7-9 and TRBJ1-2, with TRBD1 as a possible D gene (5 bases). The CDR3 sequence is 13 residues long. The V end lost 3 bases, the J end lost 7 bases, and 12 bases lay between the germline ends. Germline CDR1 is SEHNR and CDR2 is FQNEAQ (reference sequence). CDR3 in amino acids: CASSFSRDPGYTF. CDR3 nucleotide sequence: TGTGCCAGCAGCTTTTCAAGGGACCCTGGCTACACCTTC.

This clone has only one observation. The rearrangement joins TRBV19 to TRBJ2-1; no definite D call. V was trimmed by 9 bases and J by 3 bases, leaving 9 bases between them. Germline lookup yields CDR1 LNHDA and CDR2 SQIVND (reference sequence). This CDR3 is 12 amino acids long. The CDR3 loop reads CASAPGYNEQFF. CDR3 sequence (DNA): TGTGCCAGCGCCCCGGGCTACAATGAGCAGTTCTTC.

This chain links TRBV5-6 with TRBJ1-5, with 7 positions matching TRBD1. Germline V gene data show CDR1 as SGHDT and CDR2 as YYEEEE. J gave up 6 bases and V 2 bases, and 5 bases lay outside the gene matches. This CDR3 has 14 residues. The DNA of the CDR3 is TGTGCCAGCAGCTTTGGACAGGCTATTCAGCCCCAGCATTTT. Amino acids: CASSFGQAIQPQHF.

The rearrangement uses TRBV27 and TRBJ2-7, with D possibly being TRBD1 or TRBD2 (6 bases each). Germline values: CDR1 MNHEY, CDR2 SMNVEV (reference sequence). V lost 3 bases, J lost 2 bases, and 8 bases lay in between. The CDR3 runs 13 residues. CDR3 in DNA: TGTGCCAGCAGTTTGGGGGGCACCTACGAGCAGTACTTC. It specifies CASSLGGTYEQYF.

The chain uses TRBV27 and TRBJ2-3, with 7 bases fitting TRBD1. Germline assignment: CDR1 MNHEY and CDR2 SMNVEV (reference sequence). This CDR3 region has 13 residues. V lost 6 bases and J lost 6; bases outside the gene matches: 6. The CDR3 loop reads CASRTGLVDTQYF. For the CDR3, the DNA is TGTGCCAGCAGGACAGGGTTGGTGGATACGCAGTATTTT.